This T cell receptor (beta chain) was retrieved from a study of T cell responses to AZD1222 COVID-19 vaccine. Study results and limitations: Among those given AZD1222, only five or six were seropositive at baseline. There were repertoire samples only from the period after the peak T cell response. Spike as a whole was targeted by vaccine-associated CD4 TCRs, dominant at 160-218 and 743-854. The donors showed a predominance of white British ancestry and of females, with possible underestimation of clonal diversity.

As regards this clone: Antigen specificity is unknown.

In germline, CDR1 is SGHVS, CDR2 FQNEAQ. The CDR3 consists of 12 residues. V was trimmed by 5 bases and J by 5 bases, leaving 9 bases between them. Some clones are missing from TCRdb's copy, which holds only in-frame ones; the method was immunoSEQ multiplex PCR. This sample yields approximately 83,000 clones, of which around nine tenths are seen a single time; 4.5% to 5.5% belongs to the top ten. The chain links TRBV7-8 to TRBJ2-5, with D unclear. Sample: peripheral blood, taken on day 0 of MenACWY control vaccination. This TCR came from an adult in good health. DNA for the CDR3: TGTGCCAGCAGCCTACTGGGGGAGACCCAGTACTTC. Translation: CASSLLGETQYF.